This entry concerns a single T cell receptor beta chain. It lacks a known antigen. One base away there is no much larger clone; base qualities are not given. The record originates from a study of PD-1 blockade in classical Hodgkin lymphoma (dated by TCRdb to the early 2020s). Broadly, across the study: Nivolumab dosing was 3 mg/kg intravenously every 2 weeks, continuing until either disease progression or unacceptable toxicity. The study used TCR beta sequencing and CyTOF to define a peripheral blood immune signature of response to PD-1 blockade in classical Hodgkin lymphoma. General study outcomes and caveats: Baseline TCR diversity was reported to be lower in newly diagnosed patients than in healthy donors, and even lower in relapsed/refractory patients. Among trial patients, those achieving complete response had baseline diversity similar to that of newly diagnosed patients, while diversity was significantly lower in partial responders and progressors. Patients starting nivolumab less than 1 year after ASCT had lower diversity and were excluded from later analyses to avoid confounding by immune reconstitution. The study covered only a single clinical trial cohort, and the causes of the repertoire differences, possibly disease activity or prior therapy, were still not defined. CD4+ but not CD8+ TCR diversity rose significantly by C4D1 (p=0.0027 vs p=0.16), most apparent in complete responders (p=0.02).

The Qiagen DNeasy kit was used to extract genomic DNA both from unsorted PBMCs and from the negatively selected CD4+ and CD8+ fractions. Using primers that anneal to V and J segments, immunoSEQ multiplex PCR amplified the TCR beta CDR3 regions. A synthetic immune receptor repertoire was used to minimize amplification bias, and remaining bias was computationally removed after sequencing. Turning to the authors' computational methods: Repertoire diversity was quantified as the Shannon entropy index using custom Python scripts. Unsorted, CD4+ and CD8+ repertoires were analyzed separately, except in combined analyses where CD4+ and CD8+ sequences were merged in silico. Clonal expansion was defined as at least a 2-fold frequency increase after treatment relative to C1D1, with a pseudocount of 0.5 for undetected baseline clones. Singleton clones were defined as clones with 0 or 1 copy at C1D1, and non-singleton clones were defined as clones with 2 or more copies. Clones expanded in unsorted samples were labelled as CD4+, CD8+ or unknown by matching protein sequences in sorted samples from the same patient. Diversity changes from C1D1 to C4D1 were tested in paired samples using Wilcoxon tests. The immuneACCESS repertoire file appears here via TCRdb, limited to in-frame rearrangements. These files lack a portion of the clones; in checked studies, under half of the deficit traces to unresolved V genes, and the cause of the others is not known. V and J calls and clone size are given by that table; D and trimming were obtained from the DNA. The sample table lists approximately 36,000 clones, almost 70% of them with a count of one. Around 14% of the sample goes to the ten largest clones.

V and J lose 1 base and 4 bases, and a span of 15 bases separates them. The germline V gene provides CDR1 SGHDT and CDR2 YYEEEE. The CDR3 runs 15 amino acids, cysteine and phenylalanine included. Only the CDR3 DNA is retained, 45 bases long and in frame from the first base. The label giving this sample's time point can be read as: cycle 2 day 1 (C2D1) of nivolumab. All trial patients had relapsed after autologous stem cell transplantation, with cohorts A, B and C differing in prior brentuximab vedotin exposure. The trial cohort included 55 to 60 patients with relapsed/refractory classical Hodgkin lymphoma, and each patient had a best overall response of complete response, partial response or progressive disease. In the multi-cohort phase II CheckMate 205 trial, trial patients received single-agent nivolumab. An independent review committee assessed best overall response by applying the 2007 International Working Group response criteria. Trial PBMCs were collected immediately before nivolumab initiation (C1D1) and during therapy at cycle 2 day 1 and cycle 4 day 1. Peripheral blood was collected in 8 mL Vacutainer Cell Preparation Tubes, from which PBMCs were isolated by centrifugation and then cryopreserved.

The chain is encoded by TRBV5-6 joined to TRBJ2-7; TRBD1 might be the D gene, on 6 matching bases. The origin of this receptor is a human donor with classical Hodgkin lymphoma. Sequences were derived from peripheral blood mononuclear cells (PBMCs), sampled before the second cycle of nivolumab. The DNA sequence is TGTGCCAGCAGCTTGCGGGACACCTACCCATACGAGCAGTACTTC. Its amino acids are CASSLRDTYPYEQYF.